The 23 T cell receptor beta chains listed next were all sequenced from one sample in a study of blood T cell repertoires in COVID-19. TCRdb's table, derived via immunoSEQ multiplex PCR, lists solely in-frame clones and lacks some. Among about 200,000 clones, roughly 90% were seen once, and the ten largest hold around 2.2%. Sequenced sample: peripheral blood. The origin of the receptors is a man aged 30 to 45 who had recovered from COVID-19.

The rearrangement uses TRBV11-2 and TRBJ2-3; D is possibly TRBD2 (5 bases). Trimming removed 0 bases at V and 2 bases at J, with 9 bases between. The CDR3 is 15 residues long. The germline gives CDR1 SGHAT, CDR2 FQNNGV. CDR3 residues: CASSLEGRDTDTQYF. CDR3 coding DNA: TGTGCCAGCAGCTTAGAGGGTCGGGACACAGATACGCAGTATTTT.

The chain links TRBV10-1 to TRBJ2-3; 8 bases fit TRBD2. Looked up from germline, CDR1 is WNHNN and CDR2 is SYGVQD (reference sequence). V gave up 3 bases and J gave up 6 bases; unmatched junction bases: 5. The CDR3 contains 14 residues. CDR3 nucleotides: TGCGCCAGCAGTGATCGGGGGGGCCACGATACGCAGTATTTT. It translates to CASSDRGGHDTQYF.

CDR3 sequence reads: CASSEYPGANEKLFF. CDR3 DNA sequence: TGTGCCAGCAGTGAATATCCAGGGGCTAATGAAAAACTGTTTTTT. The chain joins TRBV2 to TRBJ1-4; a weak D match, TRBD1 (6 bases). The germline V and J ends were trimmed by 2 bases and 3 bases, with 10 bases remaining between them. From germline, CDR1 is SNHLY and CDR2 FYNNEI. CDR3 length: 15 amino acids. The full variable domain, in which reference TRBV2 and TRBJ1-4 provide the parts outside the CDR3, is EPEVTQTPSHQVTQMGQEVILRCVPISNHLYFYWYRQILGQKVEFLVSFYNNEISEKSEIFDDQFSVERPDGSNFTLKIRSTKLEDSAMYFCASSEYPGANEKLFFGSGTQLSVL.

V and J are TRBV5-1 and TRBJ2-6, with D perhaps TRBD1 (6 bases). The CDR3 consists of 18 residues. Germline V gives CDR1 SGHRS, CDR2 YFSETQ. The V and J ends lost 3 bases and 0 bases respectively, with 16 bases between them. CDR3 bases: TGCGCCAGCAGCTCCCAGGGGATCCCCGACTCTGGGGCCAACGTCCTGACTTTC. Its translation is CASSSQGIPDSGANVLTF.

The chain joins TRBV27 to TRBJ2-2, with 10 bases fitting TRBD2. V was pared by 0 bases and J by 1 base, with 5 bases of the junction left unmatched. Germline lookup yields CDR1 MNHEY and CDR2 SMNVEV (reference sequence). The CDR3 loop spans 18 amino acids. The DNA for the CDR3 is TGTGCCAGCAGTTTATCTTCTAGCGGGGGATGGAACACCGGGGAGCTGTTTTTT. Its protein is CASSLSSSGGWNTGELFF.

Comments on this clone: Other DNA variants within this sample encode the same CDR3. The chain carries TRBV6-2 or TRBV6-3 and TRBJ1-6, with a possible D match to TRBD1 (5 bases). There are 16 residues in the CDR3. Germline CDR1 is MNHEY and CDR2 is SVGEGT. V dropped 2 bases and J dropped 0 bases, with 8 bases sitting between them. This chain's CDR3 is CASSYRGGSYNSPLHF. DNA of the CDR3: TGTGCCAGCAGTTACCGGGGGGGCTCCTATAATTCACCCCTCCACTTT.

J is TRBJ1-5 and V is TRBV11-2, with TRBD1 identical over 9 bases. CDR3 length equals 15 residues. Trimming took 3 bases from V and 2 from J; bases not matched to a gene: 2. Germline V gene sequence: CDR1 SGHAT, CDR2 FQNNGV. The CDR3 DNA reads as TGTGCCAGCAGCTTCACAGGGGGCGGCAATCAGCCCCAGCATTTT. Protein product: CASSFTGGGNQPQHF.

In its sample, this clone was seen a few times. The chain couples TRBV4-1 to TRBJ2-7, with D perhaps TRBD1 (6 bases). CDR3 length: 14 amino acids. Trimming shortened V by 2 bases and J by 3 bases, and 11 bases separated the two germline ends. Germline lookup yields CDR1 MGHRA and CDR2 YSYEKL. CDR3 protein: CASSQPWDNYEQYF. In nucleotides, the CDR3 is TGCGCCAGCAGCCAACCCTGGGACAACTACGAGCAGTACTTC.

In its sample, this clone was seen a few times. This sequence joins TRBV27 and TRBJ1-5; no firm D call. CDR1 and CDR2 (germline): MNHEY, SMNVEV (reference sequence). The CDR3 length is 15 residues. V was cut by 6 bases and J by 4 bases, with 16 bases left in between. CDR3 DNA: TGTGCCAGCAGACTAATGGCAGAAAGAAATCAGCCCCAGCATTTT. It encodes CASRLMAERNQPQHF.

The rearrangement uses TRBV6-5 and TRBJ2-5; D is ambiguous. Trimming removed 0 bases from V and 1 base from J, with 9 bases in between. This CDR3 is 15 amino acids long. Germline CDR1 MNHEY, CDR2 SVGAGI. CDR3: CASSYSRSFQETQYF. The CDR3 DNA reads TGTGCCAGCAGTTACTCGAGGAGCTTCCAAGAGACCCAGTACTTC.

The V gene is TRBV6-5, the J gene TRBJ1-1; TRBD1 aligns across 8 bases. Unmatched junction bases numbered 10, after V lost 8 bases and J lost 8 bases. CDR1 and CDR2 (germline): MNHEY, SVGAGI. The length of the CDR3 is 13 residues. The CDR3 coding sequence is TGTGCCAGCCGAAGTATCCGGACAGGGGAAGCTTTCTTT. It yields the protein CASRSIRTGEAFF.

V and J are TRBV5-1 and TRBJ2-1, with 10 positions matching TRBD2. The ends lost 2 bases at V and 8 bases at J; junction bases unmatched: 4. The germline CDR1 and CDR2 sequences are SGHRS and YFSETQ. The CDR3 has 14 residues. CDR3 sequence: CASSLAGGPDEQFF. CDR3 bases: TGCGCCAGCAGCTTAGCGGGGGGGCCCGATGAGCAGTTCTTC.

This clone has a single count. The chain employs TRBV5-1 and TRBJ2-2; 12 bases map to TRBD2. J was trimmed by 2 bases and V by 4 bases; bases with no gene match: 3. Looked up from germline, CDR1 is SGHRS and CDR2 is YFSETQ. This CDR3 has 16 amino acids. The DNA for the CDR3 is TGCGCCAGCAGCCCTAGCGGGGGGGCCAACACCGGGGAGCTGTTTTTT. The encoded protein is CASSPSGGANTGELFF. Complete variable domain (other parts from reference TRBV5-1 and TRBJ2-2): KAGVTQTPRYLIKTRGQQVTLSCSPISGHRSVSWYQQTPGQGLQFLFEYFSETQRNKGNFPGRFSGRQFSNSRSEMNVSTLELGDSALYLCASSPSGGANTGELFFGEGSRLTVL.

This chain connects TRBV7-2 to TRBJ1-1; TRBD1 matches 7 bases. Losses at the gene ends were 5 bases for V and 1 base for J; bases not matched to a gene: 16. The CDR3 sequence is 18 residues long. Germline values: CDR1 SGHTA, CDR2 FQGNSA. CDR3 sequence: CASSPNLLAGQTNTEAFF. CDR3 nucleotides: TGTGCCAGCAGCCCAAACCTGCTCGCGGGACAGACGAACACTGAAGCTTTCTTT.

The chain joins TRBV12-3 or TRBV12-4 to TRBJ1-4; possibly TRBD1 for D (6 bases). Trimming removed 9 bases at V and 4 bases at J, with 12 bases between. The CDR3 spans 13 residues. This CDR3 reads CASSQGINEKLFF. In DNA form, the CDR3 reads TGTGCCAGTTCGCAGGGGATTAATGAAAAACTGTTTTTT.

This chain connects TRBV7-9 to TRBJ2-1, with D perhaps matching TRBD1 (6 bases). This CDR3 is 15 amino acids long. V gave up 3 bases and J gave up 6 bases, with 15 bases separating them. Germline V gene data show CDR1 as SEHNR and CDR2 as FQNEAQ (reference sequence). The CDR3 reads CASSFRGSFSNEQFF. CDR3 coding DNA: TGTGCCAGCAGCTTCAGGGGAAGCTTTAGCAATGAGCAGTTCTTC.

This rearrangement joins TRBV21-1 to TRBJ2-1; TRBD1 is taken as the D call from the table, unchecked against the DNA. TRBV21-1 is labeled a pseudogene. The CDR3 is made up of 15 amino acids. The CDR3 sequence: CASSPRPQDYNEQFF. CDR3 coding DNA: TGTGCCAGCAGCCCCCGCCCACAGGATTACAATGAGCAGTTCTTC.

The gene calls are TRBV9 and TRBJ1-4; D is undetermined. CDR3 length: 14 amino acids. V was pared by 0 bases and J by 4 bases, with 7 bases between. Germline assignment: CDR1 SGDLS and CDR2 YYNGEE. CDR3 nucleotide sequence: TGTGCCAGCAGCGTAGACGGGAATAATGAAAAACTGTTTTTT. The encoded protein is CASSVDGNNEKLFF.

This chain links TRBV5-1 with TRBJ1-2; 10 nucleotides align to TRBD1. J lost 0 bases, V lost 7 bases, and 3 bases had no gene match. The CDR3 contains 14 residues. Germline CDR1 is SGHRS and CDR2 is YFSETQ. In DNA, the CDR3 is TGCGCCAGCGGACAGGGGGGAGCTAACTATGGCTACACCTTC. This sequence encodes CASGQGGANYGYTF.

This chain joins TRBV9 and TRBJ2-2, with 8 bases that match TRBD2. The CDR3 spans 15 residues. The trim removed 3 bases at V and 3 bases at J, leaving 4 bases unmatched. In germline, CDR1 is SGDLS, CDR2 YYNGEE. CDR3 nucleotides: TGTGCCAGCAGCGCCGGGGGGGCGGACACCGGGGAGCTGTTTTTT. Residues: CASSAGGADTGELFF.

Regarding this clone: Other DNA sequences within the sample encode an identical CDR3. The chain carries TRBV3-1 (or the pseudogene TRBV3-2) and TRBJ1-2; TRBD1 is a possible D gene (6 bases). In germline, CDR1 is LGHDT, CDR2 YNNKEL (reference sequence). The CDR3 is 13 amino acids. V lost 0 bases, J lost 4 bases, and 6 bases lay in between. The CDR3 DNA sequence: TGTGCCAGCAGCCAAGACAGGGGCTATGGCTACACCTTC. Translation gives CASSQDRGYGYTF.

This sequence joins TRBV4-1 and TRBJ2-5, with D unresolved. The V end was cut by 5 bases, the J end by 0 bases, with 19 bases between. In germline, CDR1 is MGHRA, CDR2 YSYEKL. The CDR3 length is 17 residues. In DNA form, the CDR3 reads TGCGCCAGCAGCTCCCGACCCCACTACTCCTACCAAGAGACCCAGTACTTC. This encodes CASSSRPHYSYQETQYF.

The chain couples TRBV19 to TRBJ2-4; D is possibly TRBD2 (6 bases). The V and J ends lost 6 bases and 6 bases respectively, with 15 bases between them. The CDR3 runs to 14 residues. The germline gives CDR1 LNHDA, CDR2 SQIVND (reference sequence). The CDR3 spells CASSPRRGGNIQYF. The DNA for the CDR3 is TGTGCCAGTAGCCCGCGGAGGGGAGGAAACATTCAGTACTTC.